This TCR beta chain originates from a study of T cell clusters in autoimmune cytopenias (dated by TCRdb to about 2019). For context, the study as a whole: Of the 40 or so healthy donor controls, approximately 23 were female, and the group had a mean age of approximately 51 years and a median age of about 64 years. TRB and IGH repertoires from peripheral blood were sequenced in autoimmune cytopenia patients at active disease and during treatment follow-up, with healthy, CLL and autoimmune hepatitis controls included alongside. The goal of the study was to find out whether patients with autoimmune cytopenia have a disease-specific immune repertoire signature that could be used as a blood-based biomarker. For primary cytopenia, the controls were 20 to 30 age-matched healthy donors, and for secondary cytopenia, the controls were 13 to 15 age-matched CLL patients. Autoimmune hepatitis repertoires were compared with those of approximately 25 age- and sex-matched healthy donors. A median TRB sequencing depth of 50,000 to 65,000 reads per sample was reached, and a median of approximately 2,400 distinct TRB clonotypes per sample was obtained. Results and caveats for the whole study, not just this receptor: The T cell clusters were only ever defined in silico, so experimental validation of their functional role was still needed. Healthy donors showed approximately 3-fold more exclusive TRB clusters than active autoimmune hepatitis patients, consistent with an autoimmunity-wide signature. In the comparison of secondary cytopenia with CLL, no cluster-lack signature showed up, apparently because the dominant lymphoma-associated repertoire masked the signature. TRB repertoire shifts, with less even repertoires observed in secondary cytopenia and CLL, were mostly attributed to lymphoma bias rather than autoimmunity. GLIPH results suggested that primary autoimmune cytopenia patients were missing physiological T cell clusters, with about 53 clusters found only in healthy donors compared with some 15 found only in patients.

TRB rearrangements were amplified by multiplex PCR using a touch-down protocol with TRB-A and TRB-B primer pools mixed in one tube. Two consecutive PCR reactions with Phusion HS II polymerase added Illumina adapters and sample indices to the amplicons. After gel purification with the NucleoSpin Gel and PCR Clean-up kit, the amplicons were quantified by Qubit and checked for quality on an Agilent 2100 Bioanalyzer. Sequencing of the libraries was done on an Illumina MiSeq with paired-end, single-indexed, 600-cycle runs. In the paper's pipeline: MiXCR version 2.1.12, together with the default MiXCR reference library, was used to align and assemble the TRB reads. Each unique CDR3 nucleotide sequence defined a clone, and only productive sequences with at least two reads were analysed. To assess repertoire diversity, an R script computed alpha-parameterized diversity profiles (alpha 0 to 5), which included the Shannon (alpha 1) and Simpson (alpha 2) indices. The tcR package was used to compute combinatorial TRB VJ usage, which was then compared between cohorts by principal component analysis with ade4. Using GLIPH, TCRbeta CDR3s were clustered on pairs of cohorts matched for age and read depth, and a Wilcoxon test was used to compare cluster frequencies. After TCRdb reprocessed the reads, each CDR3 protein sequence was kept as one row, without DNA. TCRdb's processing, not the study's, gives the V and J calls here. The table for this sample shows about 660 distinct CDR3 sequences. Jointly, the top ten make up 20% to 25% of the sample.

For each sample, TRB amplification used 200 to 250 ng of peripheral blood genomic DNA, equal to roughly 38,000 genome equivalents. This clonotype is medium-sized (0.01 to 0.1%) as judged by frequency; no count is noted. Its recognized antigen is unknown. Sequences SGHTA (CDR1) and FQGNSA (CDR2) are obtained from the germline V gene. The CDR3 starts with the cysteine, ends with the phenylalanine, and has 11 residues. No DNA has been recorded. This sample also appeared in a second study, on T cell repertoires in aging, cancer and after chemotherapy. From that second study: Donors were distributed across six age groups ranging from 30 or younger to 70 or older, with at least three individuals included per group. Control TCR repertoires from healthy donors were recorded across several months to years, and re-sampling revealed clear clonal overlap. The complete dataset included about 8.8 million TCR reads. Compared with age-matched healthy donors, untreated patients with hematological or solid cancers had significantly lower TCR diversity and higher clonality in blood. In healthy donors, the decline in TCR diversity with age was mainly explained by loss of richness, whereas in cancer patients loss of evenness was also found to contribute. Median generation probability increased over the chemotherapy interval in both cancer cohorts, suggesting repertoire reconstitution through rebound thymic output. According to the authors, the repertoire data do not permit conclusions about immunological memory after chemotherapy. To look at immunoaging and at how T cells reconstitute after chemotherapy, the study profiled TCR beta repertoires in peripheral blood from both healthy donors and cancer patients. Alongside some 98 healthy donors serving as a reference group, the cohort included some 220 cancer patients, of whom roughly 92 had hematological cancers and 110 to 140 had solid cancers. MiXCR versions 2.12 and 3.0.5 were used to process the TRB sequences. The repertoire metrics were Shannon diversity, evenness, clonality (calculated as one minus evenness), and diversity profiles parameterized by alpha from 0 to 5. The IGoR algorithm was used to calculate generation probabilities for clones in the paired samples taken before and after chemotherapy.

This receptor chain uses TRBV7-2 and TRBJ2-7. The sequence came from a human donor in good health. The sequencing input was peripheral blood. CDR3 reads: CASSFRGEQYF. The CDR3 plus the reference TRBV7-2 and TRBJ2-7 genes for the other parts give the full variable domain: GAGVSQSPSNKVTEKGKDVELRCDPISGHTALYWYRQSLGQGLEFLIYFQGNSAPDKSGLPSDRFSAERTGGSVSTLTIQRTQQEDSAVYLCASSFRGEQYFGPGTRLTVT.